The TCR beta chain under discussion was sequenced for a study of prognosis after radiotherapy for stage I lung cancer. TCR beta CDR3 amplification from genomic DNA was performed by two-round multiplex PCR. With primers specific to each TRBV and TRBJ gene, the first-round PCR was performed. TCRdb re-called the multiplex PCR reads with MiXCR, one entry per CDR3 protein. This sample carries under 25,000 distinct CDR3 sequences, 40% to 55% of them seen once, and the ten largest clones take approximately 32%. Remarks on this clonotype: A much larger clone is a single base away; this may be a read error.

CDR1 and CDR2 from the germline V gene are MDHEN and SYDVKM. The CDR3 extends over 11 amino acids. Trimming stripped 5 bases from V and 9 bases from J, with 10 bases between. At both of two time points, 5 to 6.5 milliliters of peripheral blood were drawn. This clonotype was sampled from a donor aged 50 or older with non-small cell lung cancer. This chain joins TRBV28 and TRBJ1-1; D is uncertain. The sequenced sample was PBMCs, obtained before or after stereotactic body radiation therapy (not recorded which). The CDR3 is CASSRTSQAFF. The CDR3 DNA is TGTGCCAGCAGTCGGACTTCCCAAGCTTTCTTT.